A selection of T cell receptor beta chains follows, all from one sample in a study of follicular helper T cells after annual influenza vaccination. Produced via immunoSEQ multiplex PCR; TCRdb's table is partial and in-frame only. The table includes about 9,400 clones, over 80% detected once. This specimen consisted of CXCR5+ CD38- circulating T follicular helper cells from blood, obtained on the day of influenza vaccination. All receptors derive from an adult who received the influenza vaccine. Both conserved end residues are part of each CDR3. A D gene is named only where the DNA matches it firmly. Some rows have no size entry. The others give once, few or many, or a class for an expanded clone.

V	size	J	D	CDR3	DNA
TRBV2	few	TRBJ1-5	-	CASRRGEGRSQPQHF	TGTGCCAGCAGGAGGGGGGAGGGCAGGAGTCAGCCCCAGCATTTT
TRBV28	-	TRBJ2-2	TRBD1	CASSSGTGGDKEELFF	TGTGCCAGCAGTTCGGGGACAGGGGGGGATAAGGAGGAGCTGTTTTTT
TRBV30	-	TRBJ1-2	TRBD1	CARTRTGKNGYTF	TGTGCCAGAACTCGGACAGGGAAAAATGGCTACACCTTC
TRBV5-1	-	TRBJ2-3	-	CASSLVRELHTDTQYF	TGCGCCAGCAGCTTGGTCCGTGAGCTGCACACAGATACGCAGTATTTT
TRBV7-3	-	TRBJ1-2	-	CASSLTSGSGGYTF	TGTGCCAGCAGCTTAACTTCAGGGTCTGGTGGCTACACCTTC
TRBV11-2	-	TRBJ2-1	-	CASSPLAQKTDEQFF	TGTGCCAGCAGCCCCCTAGCGCAGAAGACCGATGAGCAGTTCTTC
TRBV28	-	TRBJ1-5	TRBD1	CASNYRGGNQPQHF	TGTGCCAGCAATTACAGGGGTGGTAATCAGCCCCAGCATTTT
TRBV2	once	TRBJ2-1	-	CASGTERYNEQFF	TGTGCCAGCGGGACGGAACGATACAATGAGCAGTTCTTC
TRBV6-5	-	TRBJ2-7	TRBD1	CASSYQHRGFAYEQYF	TGTGCCAGCAGTTACCAACACAGGGGTTTCGCCTACGAGCAGTACTTC
TRBV29-1	-	TRBJ1-1	-	CSVVPGAEAFF	TGCAGCGTTGTCCCGGGGGCTGAAGCTTTCTTT
TRBV4-2	once	TRBJ2-2	-	CASSQEWAGELFF	TGTGCCAGCAGCCAGGAGTGGGCCGGGGAGCTGTTTTTT
TRBV18	-	TRBJ2-5	-	CASSPALQETQYF	TGTGCCAGCTCACCCGCCCTCCAAGAGACCCAGTACTTC
TRBV20-1	few	TRBJ1-2	-	CSARLDYGYTF	TGCAGTGCCCGCTTGGACTATGGCTACACCTTC
TRBV7-3	few	TRBJ2-3	-	CASSLGITSTDTQYF	TGTGCCAGCAGCTTAGGGATAACTAGCACAGATACGCAGTATTTT
TRBV7-7	-	TRBJ2-5	TRBD2	CASSPAGTSRETQYF	TGTGCTAGCAGCCCAGCCGGGACTAGCAGAGAGACCCAGTACTTC
TRBV7-9	-	TRBJ1-4	-	CASSSGWGVTNEKLFF	TGTGCCAGCAGCTCGGGATGGGGGGTAACTAATGAAAAACTGTTTTTT
TRBV27	-	TRBJ2-1	-	CASTPQRGNEQFF	TGTGCCAGCACCCCTCAGAGGGGGAATGAGCAGTTCTTC
TRBV29-1	-	TRBJ2-3	-	CSVGTSTDTQYF	TGCAGCGTTGGGACCAGCACAGATACGCAGTATTTT
TRBV9	-	TRBJ2-5	TRBD2	CASSARTSGSLQTQYF	TGTGCCAGCAGCGCAAGGACTAGCGGGAGTCTCCAGACCCAGTACTTC
TRBV29-1	-	TRBJ1-1	-	CSVDRGNTEAFF	TGCAGCGTTGATCGGGGAAACACTGAAGCTTTCTTT
TRBV29-1	once	TRBJ2-4	TRBD2	CSVAFVGGGGIAKNIQYF	TGCAGCGTTGCATTTGTGGGTGGGGGGGGAATAGCCAAAAACATTCAGTACTTC
TRBV5-4	few	TRBJ2-5	-	CASSLSKRETQYF	TGTGCCAGCAGCTTGTCTAAGCGAGAGACCCAGTACTTC
TRBV15	-	TRBJ2-7	-	CATRDPTGGYEQYF	TGTGCCACCAGAGATCCTACTGGGGGCTACGAGCAGTACTTC
TRBV4-1	-	TRBJ2-1	TRBD2	CASSFEGGPYNEQFF	TGCGCCAGCAGCTTTGAGGGAGGGCCCTACAATGAGCAGTTCTTC
TRBV1	-	TRBJ1-2	-	CTSIIVRKTYGYTF	TGCACCAGCATTATAGTGCGAAAGACCTATGGCTACACCTTC
TRBV6-1	-	TRBJ2-1	TRBD2	CASSDFASGSYNEQFF	TGTGCCAGCAGTGATTTCGCTAGCGGGAGCTACAATGAGCAGTTCTTC
TRBV28	-	TRBJ2-3	-	CASSVGGGGLFSTDTQYF	TGTGCCAGCAGCGTAGGAGGGGGGGGGCTCTTTTCCACAGATACGCAGTATTTT
TRBV6-1	-	TRBJ2-6	-	CASSPTVSGANVLTF	TGTGCCAGCAGTCCGACAGTATCTGGGGCCAACGTCCTGACTTTC
TRBV2	few	TRBJ2-7	TRBD1	CASRQGPYEQYF	TGTGCCAGCAGACAGGGGCCCTACGAGCAGTACTTC
TRBV5-1	-	TRBJ2-1	-	CASSLGMSQINNEQFF	TGCGCCAGCAGCCTTGGCATGAGCCAGATAAACAATGAGCAGTTCTTC
TRBV29-1	few	TRBJ2-3	-	CSLLEGTDTQYF	TGCAGCCTACTTGAGGGAACGGATACGCAGTATTTT
TRBV6-5	-	TRBJ1-5	-	CASSYGGRDYQPQHF	TGTGCCAGCAGTTACGGGGGTAGGGATTACCAGCCCCAGCATTTT
TRBV6-1	-	TRBJ1-3	TRBD1	CASSDRDREDLNSGNTIYF	TGTGCCAGCAGTGACCGGGACAGGGAAGATCTAAATTCTGGAAACACCATATATTTT
TRBV5-5	-	TRBJ1-2	-	CASSSGAIYGYTF	TGTGCCAGCAGCTCAGGGGCCATCTATGGCTACACCTTC
TRBV7-6	-	TRBJ1-3	-	CASSPGQSAGNTIYF	TGTGCCAGCAGTCCCGGACAGTCTGCTGGAAACACCATATATTTT
TRBV19	once	TRBJ2-5	TRBD2	CASSARGTSGRSEETQYF	TGTGCCAGTAGCGCCCGTGGAACTAGCGGGAGAAGTGAAGAGACCCAGTACTTC
TRBV9	once	TRBJ1-2	-	CASSTGGTPEMGYTF	TGTGCCAGCAGCACTGGCGGGACCCCGGAGATGGGCTACACCTTC
TRBV4-1	-	TRBJ2-1	-	CASSQDRASYNEQFF	TGCGCCAGCAGCCAAGATCGGGCTAGCTACAATGAGCAGTTCTTC
TRBV7-8	-	TRBJ1-1	-	CASSVHSERDTEAFF	TGTGCCAGCAGCGTACACAGCGAAAGGGACACTGAAGCTTTCTTT